This T cell receptor beta chain emerged from a study of cytomegalovirus exposure and HLA in healthy donors. Looking at the study overall: Unique TCRs from HLA-typed donors, some 85 million of them, were held in an early data release. Study-wide points: As a later analysis revealed, the rate of TCR association differed by HLA locus, with DRB1 most and HLA-C fewest. Further analysis, carried out later, found HLA-associated TCR beta chains more clonally expanded than equally common other chains.

Notes on this clone: The target antigen is unknown.

60 Vbeta and 13 Jbeta primers were used in PCR. Original analysis: A later analysis counted about 80 million unique TCR beta chains, about 10 million shared. The data were produced by immunoSEQ multiplex PCR, yet TCRdb's version contains in-frame clones alone and is incomplete. V and J calls and clone size come straight from that table; D and trimming were deduced from the DNA. The top ten hold 1.2% of the sample, which has around 180,000 clones, approximately 88% seen once. This CDR3 has 15 residues. The trim removed 0 bases at V and 1 base at J, leaving 3 bases unmatched. Germline V lookup: CDR1 LGHNA, CDR2 YSLEER.

The sample was PBMCs. The chain recombines TRBV4-3 with TRBJ2-7, with 7 bases matching TRBD2. The TCR comes from a boy younger than 10 in good health and CMV-seronegative. The CDR3 region is CASSQDWRGSYEQYF. In DNA form, the CDR3 reads TGCGCCAGCAGCCAAGATTGGCGGGGGTCCTACGAGCAGTACTTC.